The rows below give T cell receptor beta chains drawn from one sample of a study of CD8+ T cells in alopecia areata. This table comes from immunoSEQ multiplex PCR, and its TCRdb copy is limited to in-frame clones, with some not included. Of about 190,000 clones listed, about three fifths are singletons. The sample consisted of CD4+ T cells sorted from blood, taken at week 4, from a patient treated with tofacitinib. The receptors here all came from a human donor with alopecia areata. Each CDR3 is given with its conserved first and last residue. A D gene is named only where the DNA matches it firmly. Not all rows give a size; the values are once, few, many and, for expanded clones, a class.

d_call clone_size j_call v_call cdr3_aa cdr3_nt
TRBD1 few TRBJ2-5 TRBV4-1 CASSQERQGALETQYF TGCGCCAGCAGCCAAGAGAGGCAGGGGGCTCTAGAGACCCAGTACTTC
- few TRBJ2-4 TRBV28 CASSDRRSSYF TGTGCCAGCAGCGATCGACGGAGCTCGTACTTC
- - TRBJ2-3 TRBV29-1 CSVDMPVSSTDTQYF TGCAGCGTTGACATGCCAGTCTCTAGCACAGATACGCAGTATTTT
- - TRBJ1-1 TRBV5-4 CASSLWLNTEAFF TGTGCCAGCAGCTTGTGGTTGAACACTGAAGCTTTCTTT
- few TRBJ2-7 TRBV18 CASSPGYEQYF TGTGCCAGCTCACCGGGGTACGAGCAGTACTTC
- few TRBJ2-5 TRBV29-1 CSVGTTQETQYF TGCAGCGTTGGTACGACCCAAGAGACCCAGTACTTC
- - TRBJ2-5 TRBV10-3 CAISDTVETQYF TGTGCCATCAGTGACACTGTCGAGACCCAGTACTTC
- - TRBJ1-1 TRBV27 CASSSAGRHTEAFF TGTGCCAGCAGTAGTGCAGGGAGGCACACTGAAGCTTTCTTT
TRBD2 - TRBJ2-2 TRBV27 CASRQTSGRAITGELFF TGTGCCAGCAGACAGACTAGCGGGAGGGCCATTACCGGGGAGCTGTTTTTT
- few TRBJ1-1 TRBV5-1 CASSLVMGVDTEAFF TGCGCCAGCAGCTTGGTAATGGGCGTGGACACTGAAGCTTTCTTT